One and the same sample provided the 32 T cell receptor beta chains below, sequenced in a study of T-cell memory formation after mild COVID-19 (dated by TCRdb to about 2021). Libraries were made using 5' RACE. Reads for this sample came from an Illumina NovaSeq 6000. The public reads were reprocessed in TCRdb via fastp at Q25 and MiXCR, keeping in-frame beta chains. Every distinct CDR3 protein forms one entry, paired with its most common genes and DNA. Present in this sample are around 99,000 distinct CDR3 sequences, roughly 14% of which were seen just once. The ten largest clones take up 39% of the sample. The specimen was PBMCs or a T cell subset sorted from them (not recorded which). Every receptor here comes from a man between 18 and 35 years old who had mild COVID-19 (a few samples of this study predate the infection). The sample titles of this study are shuffled in the database, so cell type and time point are left out; the donor was told from shared clones.

This clonotype was detected only a few times. V gene TRBV12-3 or TRBV12-4 combines with J gene TRBJ2-7; D may be TRBD2 (6 bases). This CDR3 is built from 13 residues. V lost 3 bases to trimming and J lost 6 bases, with 12 bases between them. The CDR3 coding sequence is TGTGCCAGCAGTTTCGGGTCCGGGGGCGAGCAGTACTTC. Protein sequence: CASSFGSGGEQYF.

The chain joins TRBV12-3 or TRBV12-4 to TRBJ2-1, with TRBD1 identical over 8 bases. CDR3 length: 13 amino acids. Unmatched junction bases numbered 3, after V lost 3 bases and J lost 8 bases. CDR3 DNA: TGTGCCAGCAGTTTGCCAGGGGGCGATGAGCAGTTCTTC. This translates into CASSLPGGDEQFF.

The CDR3 reads CASSSSTGEFTGELFF. CDR3 nucleotide sequence: TGTGCCAGCAGTTCATCGACAGGCGAATTCACCGGGGAGCTGTTTTTT. The chain links TRBV27 to TRBJ2-2; TRBD1 might be the D (6 bases). Germline V gene sequence: CDR1 MNHEY, CDR2 SMNVEV (reference sequence). Deletions cut 4 bases from V and 4 bases from J, with 16 bases between. The CDR3 length is 16 residues.

This chain joins TRBV5-1 and TRBJ2-5; 9 nucleotides align to TRBD1. Germline CDR1 is SGHRS and CDR2 is YFSETQ. The J segment lost 2 bases and the V segment lost 3 bases, leaving 5 bases of the junction unmatched. This CDR3 is built from 15 residues. The CDR3 region is CASSYVDRGQETQYF. CDR3 DNA sequence: TGCGCCAGCAGCTACGTGGACAGGGGACAAGAGACCCAGTACTTC. Looking up the rest from reference TRBV5-1 and TRBJ2-5 gives the full variable domain: KAGVTQTPRYLIKTRGQQVTLSCSPISGHRSVSWYQQTPGQGLQFLFEYFSETQRNKGNFPGRFSGRQFSNSRSEMNVSTLELGDSALYLCASSYVDRGQETQYFGPGTRLLVL.

This clonotype was seen only a few times. CDR3 sequence reads: CASSQGVGYYEQYF. CDR3 coding DNA: TGCGCCAGCAGCCAGGGAGTGGGTTACTACGAGCAGTACTTC. The chain combines TRBV4-1 with TRBJ2-7, with D perhaps matching TRBD2 (5 bases). The V end was cut by 3 bases, the J end by 3 bases, with 12 bases between. The CDR3 loop spans 14 amino acids. Germline assignment: CDR1 MGHRA and CDR2 YSYEKL.

This clonotype was seen only a few times. The chain couples TRBV4-1 to TRBJ2-3; D not certain. The germline V gene encodes CDR1 MGHRA and CDR2 YSYEKL. This CDR3 region has 18 residues. V was trimmed by 1 base and J by 1 base, leaving 18 bases between them. In nucleotides, the CDR3 is TGCGCCAGCAGCCAAGCGACGGCGAAACTATTCGGCACAGATACGCAGTATTTT. Translation: CASSQATAKLFGTDTQYF.

V is TRBV5-1 and J is TRBJ2-3; D is unresolved. CDR1 is SGHRS, CDR2 YFSETQ, per germline. V was shortened by 0 bases and J by 5 bases, with 10 bases between the two germline ends. The CDR3 sequence is 14 residues long. The CDR3 bases are TGCGCCAGCAGCTTGGAAGTAGGCAGAGATACGCAGTATTTT. Protein product: CASSLEVGRDTQYF. Filled out from reference TRBV5-1 and TRBJ2-3, the complete variable domain reads KAGVTQTPRYLIKTRGQQVTLSCSPISGHRSVSWYQQTPGQGLQFLFEYFSETQRNKGNFPGRFSGRQFSNSRSEMNVSTLELGDSALYLCASSLEVGRDTQYFGPGTRLTVL.

This clonotype was picked up a small number of times. The chain couples TRBV7-2 to TRBJ2-3, with 11 nucleotides matching TRBD2. CDR1 is SGHTA, CDR2 FQGNSA, per germline. There are 15 residues in the CDR3. V lost 5 bases, J lost 5 bases, and 6 bases stayed unmatched. The CDR3 sequence: CASSERLAGLDTQYF. The CDR3, as DNA: TGTGCCAGCAGCGAGCGACTAGCGGGGTTAGATACGCAGTATTTT.

The sample holds a few counts of this clonotype. This chain connects TRBV28 to TRBJ2-3; the match to TRBD1 covers 10 bases. CDR1 and CDR2 from the germline V gene are MDHEN and SYDVKM. Trimming took 5 bases from V and 2 from J; bases not matched to a gene: 10. This CDR3 has 17 residues. CDR3: CASSPLGQGQNTDTQYF. The CDR3 DNA sequence: TGTGCCAGCAGTCCTCTGGGACAGGGGCAAAACACAGATACGCAGTATTTT.

The chain employs TRBV20-1 and TRBJ2-2; 10 bases are shared with TRBD1. Trimming took 0 bases from V and 4 from J; bases not matched to a gene: 5. The CDR3 has 16 amino acids. CDR1 is DFQATT, CDR2 SNEGSKA, per germline (reference sequence). The CDR3 bases are TGCAGTGCTAGAGAGTACGACAGGGGGCGCACCGGGGAGCTGTTTTTT. It translates to CSAREYDRGRTGELFF.

This clonotype appeared a few times. The chain combines TRBV4-1 with TRBJ2-5; D ambiguous. This CDR3 has 13 amino acids. The germline V gene has CDR1 MGHRA and CDR2 YSYEKL. Trimming took off 3 bases at V and 0 bases at J, with 5 bases between the two ends. The CDR3 sequence: CASSHTYQETQYF. CDR3 DNA: TGCGCCAGCAGCCACACTTACCAAGAGACCCAGTACTTC.

This clonotype was counted only a few times. The chain employs TRBV11-1 and TRBJ2-1, with a weak D call TRBD2 (7 bases). Trimming took off 0 bases at V and 10 bases at J, with 22 bases between the two ends. Germline V CDR1 and CDR2: SGHAT, FQDESV (reference sequence). The CDR3 has 17 residues. The CDR3 spells CASSLAGGLGNALEQFF. In DNA form, the CDR3 reads TGTGCCAGCAGCTTAGCGGGGGGGCTAGGCAACGCACTCGAGCAGTTCTTC.

This clonotype was found many times. The chain uses TRBV7-8 and TRBJ2-1, with D perhaps being TRBD1 or TRBD2 (6 bases each). This CDR3 spans 15 amino acids. Trimming removed 5 bases from V and 5 bases from J, with 16 bases in between. CDR1 and CDR2 from the germline V gene are SGHVS and FQNEAQ. The DNA of the CDR3 is TGTGCCAGCAGCCCGGGGGCGTCTCTGGACAATGAGCAGTTCTTC. Its translation is CASSPGASLDNEQFF.

The table lists this clonotype with many counts. The chain is built from TRBV4-2 and TRBJ1-6; maybe TRBD1 (6 bases). From germline, CDR1 is LGHNA and CDR2 YNFKEQ. Trimming shortened V by 5 bases and J by 10 bases, and 21 bases separated the two germline ends. This CDR3 contains 16 residues. Written as DNA, the CDR3 is TGTGCCAGCAGCACCCACTTACAGGGAGTTGCCTCACCCCTCCACTTT. Amino acids: CASSTHLQGVASPLHF.

The chain joins TRBV5-5 to TRBJ1-5, with 9 bases matching TRBD1. There are 15 residues in the CDR3. Germline V gene lookup returns CDR1 SGHKS and CDR2 YYEKEE (reference sequence). V lost 4 bases, J lost 4 bases, and 6 bases stayed unmatched. The CDR3 bases are TGTGCCAGCAGCAGCGGGGGACAGGGTAATCAGCCCCAGCATTTT. It codes for CASSSGGQGNQPQHF.

Ten or more counts support this clonotype. This chain connects TRBV7-9 to TRBJ2-1; D might be TRBD2 (6 bases). The CDR3 runs to 14 residues. Germline values: CDR1 SEHNR, CDR2 FQNEAQ (reference sequence). Deletions cut 1 base from V and 11 bases from J, with 15 bases between. This CDR3 reads CASSLVGTPNQQFF. For the CDR3, the DNA is TGTGCCAGCAGCTTAGTGGGGACTCCCAACCAGCAGTTCTTC.

A few counts support this clonotype. The chain is built from TRBV6-4 and TRBJ2-1; D not certain. The CDR3 sequence is 14 residues long. Trimming left V 1 base short and J 6 bases short, with 10 bases between. Per germline, CDR1 MRHNA and CDR2 SNTAGT. Written as DNA, the CDR3 is TGTGCCAGCAGTGACTATCTCCACGGCAATGAGCAGTTCTTC. Translated: CASSDYLHGNEQFF.

This clonotype was seen more than once but under ten times. The V gene is TRBV7-6, the J gene TRBJ1-5; no reliable D call. Germline V gives CDR1 SGHVS, CDR2 FNYEAQ. CDR3 length equals 14 residues. V was trimmed by 3 bases and J by 2 bases, leaving 8 bases between them. CDR3 in amino acids: CASSFSDGNQPQHF. The CDR3 DNA is TGTGCCAGCAGCTTCTCGGACGGCAATCAGCCCCAGCATTTT.

There are a few counts of this clonotype. The chain couples TRBV28 to TRBJ1-2; no definite D call. Between the trimmed V and J ends, which lost 3 bases and 5 bases, there was a span of 10 bases. CDR1 and CDR2 from the germline V gene are MDHEN and SYDVKM. The CDR3 is made up of 13 amino acids. The CDR3 protein is CASSLPVPYGYTF. CDR3 sequence (DNA): TGTGCCAGCAGTTTGCCGGTTCCGTATGGCTACACCTTC.

CDR3 sequence: CASSTAGGTNTGELFF. Written as DNA, the CDR3 is TGTGCCAGCAGTACAGCGGGGGGCACGAACACCGGGGAGCTGTTTTTT. V usage is TRBV2 and J usage is TRBJ2-2, with 9 bases fitting TRBD2. Losses at the gene ends were 5 bases for V and 0 bases for J; bases not matched to a gene: 4. CDR1 is SNHLY, CDR2 FYNNEI, per germline. The CDR3 length is 16 residues.

This rearrangement joins TRBV7-9 to TRBJ1-3; a possible D gene is TRBD1 (6 bases). The CDR3 loop spans 16 amino acids. V lost 1 base and J 1 base, leaving 11 bases between the germline ends. Germline V gene sequence: CDR1 SEHNR, CDR2 FQNEAQ (reference sequence). The CDR3 protein is CASSLGTEDSGNTIYF. CDR3 bases: TGTGCCAGCAGCTTAGGGACAGAGGATTCTGGAAACACCATATATTTT.

This clonotype was recorded a few times. The chain employs TRBV12-3 or TRBV12-4 and TRBJ1-1; D remains unclear. Deletions cut 5 bases from V and 5 bases from J, with 12 bases between. There are 13 residues in the CDR3. This CDR3 reads CASSPGRVTEAFF. CDR3 nucleotides: TGTGCCAGCAGTCCGGGTCGGGTAACTGAAGCTTTCTTT.

This chain joins TRBV7-3 and TRBJ2-2, with no clear D. With 5 bases removed from V and 5 bases from J, the gap between germline ends came to 15 bases. This CDR3 is 15 amino acids long. Germline CDR1 is SGHTA and CDR2 is FQGTGA. The CDR3 sequence is CASSTSPNPTGELFF. CDR3 nucleotides: TGTGCCAGCAGCACCAGCCCTAATCCTACCGGGGAGCTGTTTTTT.

In this sample, this clonotype turned up a few times. The genes are TRBV19 and TRBJ1-1; maybe TRBD1 (5 bases). Trimming left V 6 bases short and J 4 bases short, with 12 bases between. Germline CDR1 and CDR2: LNHDA and SQIVND (reference sequence). CDR3 length: 13 residues. In DNA, the CDR3 is TGTGCCAGTAGACGGGACGGCGTCACTGAAGCTTTCTTT. It translates to CASRRDGVTEAFF.

This chain uses TRBV5-5 with TRBJ1-6; D unresolved. The germline CDR1 and CDR2 sequences are SGHKS and YYEKEE (reference sequence). Trimming left V 4 bases short and J 0 bases short, with 20 bases between. This CDR3 spans 19 amino acids. The CDR3 reads CASSRQKLTLGSYNSPLHF. The CDR3 DNA reads as TGTGCCAGCAGCCGCCAAAAGTTAACCCTAGGCTCCTATAATTCACCCCTCCACTTT.

This clonotype was detected ten times or more. The rearrangement links TRBV4-1 to TRBJ2-5; D remains unclear. This CDR3 region has 12 residues. V was shortened by 4 bases and J by 5 bases, with 8 bases between the two germline ends. Germline V lookup: CDR1 MGHRA, CDR2 YSYEKL. CDR3 loop: CASSPRGETQYF. In DNA form, the CDR3 reads TGCGCCAGCAGCCCCCGTGGGGAGACCCAGTACTTC.

The table lists this clonotype with a few counts. The chain carries TRBV4-1 and TRBJ2-7; D is perhaps TRBD2 (6 bases). The V end was cut by 4 bases, the J end by 5 bases, with 15 bases between. Per the germline V gene, CDR1 is MGHRA and CDR2 is YSYEKL. CDR3 length: 14 amino acids. CDR3 in DNA: TGCGCCAGCAGCCCCGTCGGAGGAGGGGACGAGCAGTACGTC. This translates into CASSPVGGGDEQYV.

CDR3 nucleotides: TGTGCCAGCAGCCAAGAGGCCGGGGTCGACACTGAAGCTTTCTTT. As protein: CASSQEAGVDTEAFF. The gene calls are TRBV3-1 and TRBJ1-1; no clear D. Looked up from germline, CDR1 is LGHDT and CDR2 is YNNKEL (reference sequence). The CDR3 length is 15 residues. Trimming stripped 0 bases from V and 3 bases from J, with 11 bases between.

V and J are TRBV10-3 and TRBJ2-7, with 10 bases fitting TRBD1. The J segment lost 5 bases and the V segment lost 4 bases, leaving 8 bases of the junction unmatched. CDR1 is ENHRY and CDR2 is SYGVKD in the germline V gene. This CDR3 spans 15 amino acids. CDR3 region: CAISGQGAPVNEQYF. The CDR3, as DNA: TGTGCCATCAGTGGACAGGGGGCGCCTGTAAACGAGCAGTACTTC.

The chain recombines TRBV7-2 with TRBJ2-5; 11 bases line up with TRBD2. Germline loops: CDR1 SGHTA, CDR2 FQGNSA. This CDR3 comprises 15 residues. V shed 3 bases, J shed 5 bases, and the junction held 5 bases outside the gene matches. CDR3 residues: CASSLVSGGAETQYF. The CDR3 DNA sequence: TGTGCCAGCAGCTTGGTTAGCGGGGGGGCGGAGACCCAGTACTTC.

The gene calls are TRBV21-1 and TRBJ2-1. TRBV21-1 is listed as a pseudogene. This CDR3 comprises 10 residues. The CDR3 bases are TGTGCCAGCAGCAACAGTGAGCAGTTCTTC. Encoded protein: CASSNSEQFF.

In this sample, this clonotype turned up a few times. This chain joins TRBV11-2 and TRBJ2-7; D is possibly TRBD1 or TRBD2 (5 bases each). The CDR3 consists of 14 residues. Trimming stripped 5 bases from V and 0 bases from J, with 11 bases between. Germline V lookup: CDR1 SGHAT, CDR2 FQNNGV. CDR3 loop: CASSPGTPSYEQYF. CDR3 coding DNA: TGTGCCAGCAGCCCAGGGACGCCCTCCTACGAGCAGTACTTC. Full variable domain (outside the CDR3, taken from reference TRBV11-2 and TRBJ2-7): EAGVAQSPRYKIIEKRQSVAFWCNPISGHATLYWYQQILGQGPKLLIQFQNNGVVDDSQLPKDRFSAERLKGVDSTLKIQPAKLEDSAVYLCASSPGTPSYEQYFGPGTRLTVT.